The TCR beta chain described here comes from a study of shared clonotypes between healthy human individuals. Generated by immunoSEQ multiplex PCR, the TCRdb table keeps only in-frame clones and is missing some. The sample contains 2 million to 3 million clones, more than 85% of which appear only once. This clonotype originated in a man between 18 and 29 years old in good health. Some clones in this sample may be carry-over from other donors' samples. Material: naive CD4+ T cells from PBMCs. The subset is: CD45RA+ positively selected.

The CDR3 region has the DNA TGTGCCAGCAGCACTCGAGCGGGGCCGGCCTACAATGAGCAGTTCTTC. It yields the protein CASSTRAGPAYNEQFF. The gene calls are TRBV9 and TRBJ2-1, with 7 bases that match TRBD2. There are 16 residues in the CDR3. Germline V lookup: CDR1 SGDLS, CDR2 YYNGEE. The V gene end was trimmed by 4 bases and the J gene end by 2 bases; junction bases not matched to a gene: 9.